Presented here are 7 T cell receptor beta chains from one specimen sequenced in a study of response to subunit inactivated influenza vaccine. TCRdb fed the RT-PCR reads into MiXCR, producing one record per CDR3 protein. This table has under 950,000 distinct CDR3 sequences, around 20% appearing once. Sample: PBMCs from blood, taken roughly 5 days after vaccination. The receptors come from a man over 45 who received an inactivated influenza vaccine.

This rearrangement joins TRBV20-1 to TRBJ2-5; D may be TRBD2 (6 bases). V was shortened by 4 bases and J by 2 bases, with 8 bases between the two germline ends. The CDR3 runs 12 residues. Germline V gene sequence: CDR1 DFQATT, CDR2 SNEGSKA (reference sequence). The CDR3, as DNA: TGCAGTGCTACGGCGGGGCAAGAGACCCAGTACTTC. This gives the protein CSATAGQETQYF.

The genes are TRBV20-1 and TRBJ2-3; perhaps TRBD2 as D (5 bases). Germline V gives CDR1 DFQATT, CDR2 SNEGSKA (reference sequence). The CDR3 runs 17 residues. With 4 bases removed from V and 6 bases from J, the gap between germline ends came to 26 bases. CDR3 in amino acids: CSAIGNLVAPLRDTQYF. DNA for the CDR3: TGCAGTGCTATCGGGAACTTGGTAGCGCCCCTCCGGGATACGCAGTATTTT.

This rearrangement joins TRBV9 to TRBJ2-1, with 7 bases identical to TRBD1. The CDR3 covers 13 residues. Germline-derived CDR1 and CDR2 are SGDLS and YYNGEE. With V trimmed by 3 bases and J by 6 bases, 3 bases remained unmatched. The CDR3 DNA reads as TGTGCCAGCAGCGGGGACAGAGCCAATGAGCAGTTCTTC. As protein: CASSGDRANEQFF. The variable domain in full, completed from reference TRBV9 and TRBJ2-1, reads DSGVTQTPKHLITATGQRVTLRCSPRSGDLSVYWYQQSLDQGLQFLIQYYNGEERAKGNILERFSAQQFPDLHSELNLSSLELGDSALYFCASSGDRANEQFFGPGTRLTVL.

J is TRBJ2-6 and V is TRBV29-1, with D uncertain. The CDR3 has 13 residues. V was clipped by 3 bases and J by 0 bases, with 3 bases between them. Germline V CDR1 and CDR2: SQVTM, ANQGSEA. DNA for the CDR3: TGCAGCGTTGATCCCTCTGGGGCCAACGTCCTGACTTTC. This sequence encodes CSVDPSGANVLTF.

The chain is built from TRBV27 and TRBJ2-1; D assignment may be TRBD1 or TRBD2 (6 bases each). Germline loops: CDR1 MNHEY, CDR2 SMNVEV (reference sequence). This CDR3 contains 16 residues. V was pared by 5 bases and J by 0 bases, with 14 bases between. CDR3 sequence reads: CASSTGTFYSYNEQFF. CDR3 bases: TGTGCCAGCAGTACAGGGACTTTCTACTCCTACAATGAGCAGTTCTTC.

This clonotype was seen more than once but under ten times. This chain links TRBV5-8 with TRBJ2-7; maybe TRBD2 (6 bases). This CDR3 contains 15 residues. V was pared by 3 bases and J by 2 bases, with 15 bases between. Germline V gene lookup returns CDR1 SGHTS and CDR2 YDEGEE. Written as DNA, the CDR3 is TGTGCCAGCAGCTCAACCCCACGGGGGACCTACGAGCAGTACTTC. Its translation is CASSSTPRGTYEQYF.

This clonotype was seen only a few times. The chain joins TRBV4-2 to TRBJ1-4; 9 bases are shared with TRBD1. V dropped 1 base and J dropped 5; count of bases not matched to a gene: 5. CDR3 length: 16 amino acids. Germline V gene lookup returns CDR1 LGHNA and CDR2 YNFKEQ. For the CDR3, the DNA is TGTGCCAGCAGCCAAGGGTCAGGGACAGGGAATGAAAAACTGTTTTTT. Translation: CASSQGSGTGNEKLFF.